The clone carrying this TCR beta chain was detected a few times. The antigen is unknown. The V gene's germline CDR1 is MDHEN and CDR2 SYDVKM. The CDR3 loop spans 16 amino acids. The trim removed 5 bases at V and 5 bases at J, leaving 14 bases unmatched. Each CDR3 protein gets one entry after TCRdb re-called the 5' RACE reads with MiXCR. The sample lists around 340,000 distinct CDR3 sequences; 13% to 15% were seen once. This sample is part of a study of T-cell memory formation after mild COVID-19. Study background: Among the donors, TCR clusters were largely specific to each donor. General study points: Among CD4+ contracting clones, most were CM and EM, and CD8+ ones EMRA. Memory cells collected pre-infection included some clones that later responded, suggesting cross-reactive memory joined. Day 15 to 85 contractors were CD4/CD8 balanced; later expanders leaned CD4+.

The source of this sequence is a young man who had mild COVID-19 (a few samples of this study predate the infection). Cell type and time point are not known. The sequencing input was PBMCs or a T cell subset sorted from them (not recorded which). The chain carries TRBV28 and TRBJ2-5; 7 bases fit TRBD2. CDR3 coding DNA: TGTGCCAGCAGTCCTCTGGGAGGGGAGTCGCTGGAGACCCAGTACTTC. Amino acids: CASSPLGGESLETQYF.